These 9 T cell receptor beta chains came from one sample sequenced in a study of blood T cells in healthy people across ages. The use of a sample-barcoded 5' primer and a J-beta primer mix characterized a second PCR of 7 to 11 cycles. Using its own MiXCR run on the 5' RACE reads, TCRdb lists one record per CDR3 protein. This repertoire shows more than 1,000,000 distinct CDR3 sequences, about 23% found once; its top ten account for about 0.8%. This sample also belongs to another study, concerning T cells of mothers and their children.

The source material was blood. Receptor source: a girl aged 2 to 10 in good health.

There are a few counts of this clonotype. The rearrangement links TRBV12-5 to TRBJ2-7, with no clear D. The end of the DNA fits TRBJ2-5 better, so the J call may be wrong. Germline V lookup: CDR1 LGHNT, CDR2 FRNRAP. The CDR3 length is 12 residues. The CDR3 region has the DNA TGTGCTAGTGGTTTCTTCCAGGAGACCCAGTACTTC. Translation gives CASGFFQETQYF.

This clonotype has a handful of counts. The rearrangement links TRBV4-2 to TRBJ2-1; D call uncertain. Trimming took off 1 base at V and 9 bases at J, with 7 bases between the two ends. There are 12 residues in the CDR3. CDR1 and CDR2 (germline): LGHNA, YNFKEQ. The CDR3: CASSQVGFEQFF. In DNA form, the CDR3 reads TGTGCCAGCAGCCAAGTGGGTTTTGAGCAGTTCTTC.

This chain uses TRBV29-1 with TRBJ2-2; 7 positions agree with TRBD2. This CDR3 comprises 16 residues. Germline V gene lookup returns CDR1 SQVTM and CDR2 ANQGSEA. J lost 2 bases, V lost 4 bases, and 10 bases had no gene match. Here the CDR3 reads CSVAAGLAANTGELFF. DNA for the CDR3: TGCAGCGTTGCAGCCGGGCTAGCGGCAAACACCGGGGAGCTGTTTTTT.

The chain links TRBV5-1 to TRBJ1-4; D possibly corresponds to TRBD1 (5 bases). Germline V CDR1 and CDR2: SGHRS, YFSETQ. Trimming pared 0 bases from V and 7 bases from J, leaving 13 bases between. The CDR3 contains 15 residues. CDR3 sequence reads: CASSLERGSGEKLFF. Written as DNA, the CDR3 is TGCGCCAGCAGCTTGGAGAGGGGATCGGGTGAAAAACTGTTTTTT.

This clonotype came up a few times. The chain joins TRBV12-3 or TRBV12-4 to TRBJ2-5; unclear D gene. The DNA end lines up better with TRBJ2-1; the J call may be wrong. The CDR3 is 13 amino acids. CDR3 protein: CASQVGTYNEQFF. The CDR3 coding sequence is TGTGCCAGCCAGGTGGGGACCTACAATGAGCAGTTCTTC.

This clonotype was recorded many times. The rearrangement links TRBV6-1 to TRBJ1-1; D gene ambiguous. Trimming stripped 4 bases from V and 4 bases from J, with 7 bases between. The CDR3 is 12 residues long. In germline, CDR1 is MNHNS, CDR2 SASEGT. CDR3 coding DNA: TGTGCCAGCAGTGCGTTGGGCACTGAAGCTTTCTTT. Amino acids: CASSALGTEAFF.

The genes are TRBV24-1 and TRBJ2-7; TRBD1 matches at 11 bases. The ends lost 4 bases at V and 3 bases at J; junction bases unmatched: 1. The CDR3 length is 14 residues. CDR1 and CDR2 from the germline V gene are KGHDR and SFDVKD. The CDR3, as DNA: TGTGCCACCAGTGACGGGACAGGGGGCTACGAGCAGTACTTC. This sequence encodes CATSDGTGGYEQYF.

In its sample, this clonotype was seen a few times. The rearrangement uses TRBV6-6 and TRBJ2-5; either TRBD1 or TRBD2 may fit D (5 bases each). Per germline, CDR1 MNHNY and CDR2 SVGAGI (reference sequence). Trimming left V 6 bases short and J 5 bases short, with 16 bases between. The CDR3 spans 14 residues. CDR3 sequence (DNA): TGTGCCAGCAGGGGGGACGGGGTCGGTGAGACCCAGTACTTC. Amino acids: CASRGDGVGETQYF.

J is TRBJ2-1 and V is TRBV7-9; the match to TRBD2 covers 12 bases. This CDR3 has 13 residues. Germline V CDR1 and CDR2: SEHNR, FQNEAQ (reference sequence). Trimming removed 0 bases from V and 13 bases from J; junction bases left unmatched: 1. CDR3 residues: CASSLATSGRQFF. CDR3 coding DNA: TGTGCCAGCAGCTTAGCGACTAGCGGGAGACAGTTCTTC.